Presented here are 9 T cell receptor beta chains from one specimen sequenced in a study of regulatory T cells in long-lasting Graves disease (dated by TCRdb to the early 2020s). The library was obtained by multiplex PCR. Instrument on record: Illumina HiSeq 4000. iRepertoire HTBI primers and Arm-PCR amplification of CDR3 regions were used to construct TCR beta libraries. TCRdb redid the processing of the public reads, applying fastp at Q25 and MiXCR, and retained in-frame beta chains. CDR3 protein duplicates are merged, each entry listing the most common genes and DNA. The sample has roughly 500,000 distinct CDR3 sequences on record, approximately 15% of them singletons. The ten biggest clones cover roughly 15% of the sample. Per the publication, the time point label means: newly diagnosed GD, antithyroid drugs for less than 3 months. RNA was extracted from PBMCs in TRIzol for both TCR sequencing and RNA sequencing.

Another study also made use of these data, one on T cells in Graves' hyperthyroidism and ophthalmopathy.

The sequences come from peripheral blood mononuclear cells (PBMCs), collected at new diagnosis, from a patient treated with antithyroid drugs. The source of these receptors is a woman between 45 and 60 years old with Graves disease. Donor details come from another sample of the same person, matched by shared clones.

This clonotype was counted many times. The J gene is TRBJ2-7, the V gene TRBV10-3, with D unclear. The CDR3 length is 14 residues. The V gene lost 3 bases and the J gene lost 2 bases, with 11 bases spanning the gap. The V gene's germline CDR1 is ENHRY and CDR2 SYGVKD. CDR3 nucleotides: TGTGCCATCAGTGAAGGAGCAGAAACCTACGAGCAGTACTTC. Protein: CAISEGAETYEQYF.

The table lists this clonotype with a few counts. The CDR3 sequence: CATGQLYEQYF. CDR3 DNA sequence: TGTGCCACTGGACAGCTCTACGAGCAGTACTTC. The chain couples TRBV19 to TRBJ2-7; TRBD1 might be the D (6 bases). Per germline, CDR1 LNHDA and CDR2 SQIVND (reference sequence). The CDR3 is made up of 11 amino acids. V was cut by 10 bases and J by 3 bases, with 10 bases left in between.

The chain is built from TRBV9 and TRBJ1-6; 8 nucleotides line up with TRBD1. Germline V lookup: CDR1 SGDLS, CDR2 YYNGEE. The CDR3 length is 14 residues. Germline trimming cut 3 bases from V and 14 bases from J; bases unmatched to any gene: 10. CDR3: CASSERDRPITLHF. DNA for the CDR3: TGTGCCAGCAGCGAGAGGGACAGGCCTATAACCCTCCACTTT.

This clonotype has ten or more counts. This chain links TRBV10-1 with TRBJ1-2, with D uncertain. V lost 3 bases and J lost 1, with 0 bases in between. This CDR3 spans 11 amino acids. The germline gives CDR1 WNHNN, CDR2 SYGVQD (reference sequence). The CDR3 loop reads CASSDNYGYTF. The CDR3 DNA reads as TGCGCCAGCAGTGATAACTATGGCTACACCTTC.

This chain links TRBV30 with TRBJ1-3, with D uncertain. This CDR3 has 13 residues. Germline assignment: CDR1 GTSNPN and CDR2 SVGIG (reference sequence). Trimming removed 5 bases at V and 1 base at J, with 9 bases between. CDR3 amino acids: CAWGWVSGNTIYF. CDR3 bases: TGTGCCTGGGGATGGGTATCTGGAAACACCATATATTTT.

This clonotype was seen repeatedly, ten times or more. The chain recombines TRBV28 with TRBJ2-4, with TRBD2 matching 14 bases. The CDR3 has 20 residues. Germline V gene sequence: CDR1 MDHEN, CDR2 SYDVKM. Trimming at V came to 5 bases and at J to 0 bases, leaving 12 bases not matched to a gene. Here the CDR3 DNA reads TGTGCCAGCAGTCCAATGACGGGACTAGCGGGAGTGCTAGCCAAAAACATTCAGTACTTC. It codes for CASSPMTGLAGVLAKNIQYF.

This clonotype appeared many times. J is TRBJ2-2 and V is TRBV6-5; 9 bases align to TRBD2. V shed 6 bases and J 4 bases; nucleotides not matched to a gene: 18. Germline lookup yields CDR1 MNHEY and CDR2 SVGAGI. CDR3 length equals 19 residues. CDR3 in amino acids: CASRYPVREGRSVTGELFF. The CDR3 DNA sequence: TGTGCCAGCAGATACCCTGTGCGGGAGGGCCGTTCGGTCACCGGGGAGCTGTTTTTT.

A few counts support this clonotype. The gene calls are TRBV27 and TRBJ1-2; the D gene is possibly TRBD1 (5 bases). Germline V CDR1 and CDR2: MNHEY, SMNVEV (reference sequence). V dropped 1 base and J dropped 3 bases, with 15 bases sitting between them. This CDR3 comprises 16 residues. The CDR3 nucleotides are TGTGCCAGCAGTTTATTTGGGACGGTGGGCCACTATGGCTACACCTTC. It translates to CASSLFGTVGHYGYTF.

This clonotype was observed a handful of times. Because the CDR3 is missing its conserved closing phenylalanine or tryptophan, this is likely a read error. In DNA form, the CDR3 reads TGTGCCAGCTCACCGGGACAGGCCCCCTCCTACGAGCAGTACCTC. It codes for CASSPGQAPSYEQYL. The chain combines TRBV18 with TRBJ2-7; 8 nucleotides align to TRBD1. Germline values: CDR1 KGHSH, CDR2 LQKENI. This CDR3 has 15 residues. Unmatched junction bases numbered 4, after V lost 3 bases and J lost 0 bases.